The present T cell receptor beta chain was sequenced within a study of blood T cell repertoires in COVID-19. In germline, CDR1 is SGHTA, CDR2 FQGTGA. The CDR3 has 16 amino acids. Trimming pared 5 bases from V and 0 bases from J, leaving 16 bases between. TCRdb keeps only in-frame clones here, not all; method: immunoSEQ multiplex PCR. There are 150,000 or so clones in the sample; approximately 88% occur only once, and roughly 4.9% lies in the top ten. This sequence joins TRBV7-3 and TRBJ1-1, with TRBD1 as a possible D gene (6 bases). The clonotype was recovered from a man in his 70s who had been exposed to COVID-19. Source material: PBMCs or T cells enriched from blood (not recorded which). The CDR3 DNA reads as TGTGCCAGCAGCCCCAGGGGCCTCGGGATGAACACTGAAGCTTTCTTT. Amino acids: CASSPRGLGMNTEAFF.